This entry is about one TCR beta chain. The sample originates from a study of beta chain features in type 1 diabetes. Study details: Patients did not differ from healthy donors in age, gender or cell yield.

Averaging about 100 mL, one heparinised blood draw was given by each donor. Germline loops: CDR1 SNHLY, CDR2 FYNNEI. Trimming took 7 bases from V and 5 from J, leaving 8 bases between them. The CDR3 covers 11 residues. Since all of the isolated RNA was reverse transcribed, expressed TCRB transcripts were what got sequenced. Some clones are missing from TCRdb's copy, which holds only in-frame ones; the method was immunoSEQ multiplex PCR. The sample yields 220,000 or so clones, more than 65% seen once. The chain uses TRBV2 and TRBJ2-5; D not certain. The origin of this receptor is a man under 40 in good health. Specimen: naive CD4+ T cells from blood. CDR3 bases: TGTGCCAGCAACCTAAGGGAGACCCAGTACTTC. It is translated as CASNLRETQYF.